This T cell receptor beta chain came from a study of cytomegalovirus exposure and HLA in healthy donors. Study conclusions and caveats: A later analysis showed that HLA-associated TCR beta chains had undergone more clonal expansion than equally common others.

The germline V gene encodes CDR1 MNHNY and CDR2 SVGAGI (reference sequence). The CDR3 contains 12 residues. Germline trimming cut 7 bases from V and 5 bases from J; bases unmatched to any gene: 4. 60 Vbeta and 13 Jbeta primers were used in PCR. Profiling relied on immunoSEQ multiplex PCR, and the TCRdb table lists in-frame clones only, not all of them. The data show 150,000 to 200,000 clones, 87% seen once. As regards this clone: Its antigen remains unidentified.

The sample taken for sequencing was PBMCs. The TCR originated in a girl less than two years old in good health and CMV-seronegative. This sequence joins TRBV6-6 and TRBJ1-1; TRBD1 matches at 7 bases. The CDR3 region has the DNA TGTGCCAGCACGACAGGGAGGACTGAAGCTTTCTTT. Its protein is CASTTGRTEAFF.